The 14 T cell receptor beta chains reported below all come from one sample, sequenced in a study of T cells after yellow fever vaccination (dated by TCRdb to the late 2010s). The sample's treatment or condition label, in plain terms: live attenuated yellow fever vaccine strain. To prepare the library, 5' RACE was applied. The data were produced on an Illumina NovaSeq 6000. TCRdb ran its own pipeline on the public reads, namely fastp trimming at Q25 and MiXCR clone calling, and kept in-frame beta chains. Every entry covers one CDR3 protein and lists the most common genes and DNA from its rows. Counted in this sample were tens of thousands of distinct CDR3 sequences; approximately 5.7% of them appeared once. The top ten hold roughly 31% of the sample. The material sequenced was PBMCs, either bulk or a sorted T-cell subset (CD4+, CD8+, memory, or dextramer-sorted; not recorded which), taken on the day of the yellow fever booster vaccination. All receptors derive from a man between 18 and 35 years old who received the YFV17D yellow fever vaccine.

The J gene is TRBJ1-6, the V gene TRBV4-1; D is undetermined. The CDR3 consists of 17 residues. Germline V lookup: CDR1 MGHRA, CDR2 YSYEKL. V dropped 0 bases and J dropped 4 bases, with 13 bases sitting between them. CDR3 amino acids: CASSQEGWAAYNSPLHF. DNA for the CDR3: TGCGCCAGCAGCCAAGAGGGTTGGGCAGCGTATAATTCACCCCTCCACTTT.

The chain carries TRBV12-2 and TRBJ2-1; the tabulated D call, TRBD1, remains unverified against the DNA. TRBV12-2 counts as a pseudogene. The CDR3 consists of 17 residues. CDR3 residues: CASRSRAGGGPCDEQFF. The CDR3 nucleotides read TGTGCAAGTCGCTCCCGCGCTGGGGGGGGGCCATGCGATGAGCAGTTCTTC.

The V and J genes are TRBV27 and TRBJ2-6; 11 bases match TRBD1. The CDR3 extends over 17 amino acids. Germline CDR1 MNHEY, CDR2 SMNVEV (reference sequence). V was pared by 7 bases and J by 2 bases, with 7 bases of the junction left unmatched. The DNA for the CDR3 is TGTGCCAGCATGCTGGACAGGGGGCAAGCTGGGGCCAACGTCCTGACTTTC. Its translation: CASMLDRGQAGANVLTF.

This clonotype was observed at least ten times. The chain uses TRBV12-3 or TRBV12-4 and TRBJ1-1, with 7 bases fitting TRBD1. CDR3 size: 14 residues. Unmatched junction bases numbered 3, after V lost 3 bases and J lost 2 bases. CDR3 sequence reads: CASSFRGGNTEAFF. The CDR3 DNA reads TGTGCCAGCAGTTTCCGAGGGGGCAACACTGAAGCTTTCTTT.

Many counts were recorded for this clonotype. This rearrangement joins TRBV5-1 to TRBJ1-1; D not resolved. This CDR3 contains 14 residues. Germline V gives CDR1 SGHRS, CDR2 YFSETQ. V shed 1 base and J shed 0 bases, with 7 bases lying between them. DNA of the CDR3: TGCGCCAGCAGCTTGACTGGGATGAACACTGAAGCTTTCTTT. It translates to CASSLTGMNTEAFF.

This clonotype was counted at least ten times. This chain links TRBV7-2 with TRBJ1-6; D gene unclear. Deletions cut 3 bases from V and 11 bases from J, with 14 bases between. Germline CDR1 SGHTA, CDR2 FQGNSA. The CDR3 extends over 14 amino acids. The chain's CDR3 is CASSLGGWDPPLHF. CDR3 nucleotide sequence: TGTGCCAGCAGCTTGGGTGGGTGGGATCCACCCCTCCACTTT. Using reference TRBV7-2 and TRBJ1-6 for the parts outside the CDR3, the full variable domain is GAGVSQSPSNKVTEKGKDVELRCDPISGHTALYWYRQSLGQGLEFLIYFQGNSAPDKSGLPSDRFSAERTGGSVSTLTIQRTQQEDSAVYLCASSLGGWDPPLHFGNGTRLTVT.

The CDR3 loop reads CASSLGQGLGANVLTF. CDR3 DNA: TGTGCCAGCAGTCTAGGACAGGGGTTAGGGGCCAACGTCCTGACTTTC. This rearrangement joins TRBV12-3 or TRBV12-4 to TRBJ2-6, with 9 bases that match TRBD1. J lost 4 bases, V lost 5 bases, and 6 bases had no gene match. The CDR3 spans 16 residues.

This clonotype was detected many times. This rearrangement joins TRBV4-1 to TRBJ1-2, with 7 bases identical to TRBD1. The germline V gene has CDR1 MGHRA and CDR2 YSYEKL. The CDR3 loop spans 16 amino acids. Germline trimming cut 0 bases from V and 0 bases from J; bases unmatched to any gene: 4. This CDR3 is CASSQEAGGANYGYTF. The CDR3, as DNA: TGCGCCAGCAGCCAAGAAGCAGGGGGAGCTAACTATGGCTACACCTTC.

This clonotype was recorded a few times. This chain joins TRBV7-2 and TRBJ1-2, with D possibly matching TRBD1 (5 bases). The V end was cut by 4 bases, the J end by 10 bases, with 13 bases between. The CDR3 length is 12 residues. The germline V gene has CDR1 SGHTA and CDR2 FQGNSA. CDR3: CASSSPDRHYTF. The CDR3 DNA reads TGTGCCAGCAGCTCCCCAGACAGACACTACACCTTC.

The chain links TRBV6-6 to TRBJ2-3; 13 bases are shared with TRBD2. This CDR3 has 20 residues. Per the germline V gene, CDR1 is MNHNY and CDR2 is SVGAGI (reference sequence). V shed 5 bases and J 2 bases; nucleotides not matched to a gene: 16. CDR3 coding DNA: TGTGCCAGCAGTAGAACTAGCGGGGGGGCCGAGGGGTTTTACACAGATACGCAGTATTTT. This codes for CASSRTSGGAEGFYTDTQYF.

CDR3 DNA: TGCGCCAGCAGCTCCACAGGGGAACCGGAAAAACTGTTTTTT. Its protein product is CASSSTGEPEKLFF. This chain joins TRBV5-1 and TRBJ1-4; 7 positions agree with TRBD1. Germline CDR1 SGHRS, CDR2 YFSETQ. V dropped 3 bases and J dropped 8; count of bases not matched to a gene: 7. The CDR3 runs to 14 residues.

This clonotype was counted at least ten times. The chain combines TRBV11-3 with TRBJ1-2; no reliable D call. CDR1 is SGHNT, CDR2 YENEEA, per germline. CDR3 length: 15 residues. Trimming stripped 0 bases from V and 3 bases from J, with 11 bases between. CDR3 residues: CASSLEAGPHYGYTF. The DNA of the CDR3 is TGTGCCAGCAGCTTAGAGGCCGGGCCCCACTATGGCTACACCTTC.

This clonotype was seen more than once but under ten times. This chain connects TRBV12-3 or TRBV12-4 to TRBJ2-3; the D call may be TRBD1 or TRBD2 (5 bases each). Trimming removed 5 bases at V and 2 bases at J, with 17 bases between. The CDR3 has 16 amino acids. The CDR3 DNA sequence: TGTGCCAGCAGTCATCTTGCCGGGACCAACACAGATACGCAGTATTTT. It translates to CASSHLAGTNTDTQYF.

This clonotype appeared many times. The DNA of the CDR3 is TGTGCCAGCAGCGGCACAGGGGGCGTTTTCGCTGAAGCTTTCTTT. Amino acids: CASSGTGGVFAEAFF. The V gene is TRBV12-3 or TRBV12-4, the J gene TRBJ1-1; 9 bases agree with TRBD1. The trim removed 6 bases at V and 6 bases at J, leaving 11 bases unmatched. CDR3 length equals 15 residues.